A single sample gave rise to the 10 T cell receptor beta chains below, sequenced in a study of tissue T cells after allogeneic stem cell transplantation. The method was immunoSEQ multiplex PCR; TCRdb's version includes in-frame clones alone and lacks a portion of them. The sample shows some 500 clones, 58% of them seen only once. The sequences come from lymph node tissue, collected at autopsy. The receptors stem from a female patient aged 40-69 years with steroid-refractory graft-versus-host disease after an allogeneic stem cell transplant. The graft donor may account for some of the T cells.

This clone was observed a few times. The V and J genes are TRBV5-1 and TRBJ1-1; D might be TRBD1 (6 bases). Germline CDR1 SGHRS, CDR2 YFSETQ. The length of the CDR3 is 14 residues. Trimming shortened V by 9 bases and J by 5 bases, and 20 bases separated the two germline ends. Written as DNA, the CDR3 is TGCGCCACCTCCGTGACAGGTTTGTTTACTGAAGCTTTCTTT. It yields the protein CATSVTGLFTEAFF.

The gene calls are TRBV27 and TRBJ2-1; 9 nucleotides line up with TRBD1. The germline V gene has CDR1 MNHEY and CDR2 SMNVEV (reference sequence). V lost 8 bases to trimming and J lost 4 bases; unmatched junction nucleotides: 3. This CDR3 spans 13 amino acids. The chain's CDR3 is CASLDRGYNEQFF. CDR3 coding DNA: TGTGCCAGCTTGGACAGGGGTTACAATGAGCAGTTCTTC.

This clone showed up just a few times. V usage is TRBV5-4 and J usage is TRBJ1-1, with a tentative D call TRBD1 (6 bases). The germline V and J ends were trimmed by 1 base and 7 bases, with 11 bases remaining between them. The CDR3 length is 13 residues. The V gene's germline CDR1 is SGHNT and CDR2 YYREEE (reference sequence). CDR3 nucleotides: TGTGCCAGCAGCTTGCTCGGGACACTTGAAGCTTTCTTT. Its translation is CASSLLGTLEAFF.

The DNA of the CDR3 is TGTGCCAGCAGCCAAGGGAGGGCTAGCGGAGCCTACGAGCAGTACTTC. Amino acid sequence: CASSQGRASGAYEQYF. The V gene is TRBV14, the J gene TRBJ2-7, with 7 nucleotides matching TRBD2. Germline CDR1 reads SGHDN; CDR2 reads FVKESK. The CDR3 totals 16 residues. With 1 base clipped from V and 2 bases from J, the junction kept 8 bases outside the gene matches.

V and J are TRBV7-3 and TRBJ2-5; the match to TRBD1 covers 8 bases. The germline V gene has CDR1 SGHTA and CDR2 FQGTGA. V shed 4 bases, J shed 4 bases, and the junction held 2 bases outside the gene matches. CDR3 length: 13 amino acids. The CDR3 loop is CASSSGQGETQYF. DNA for the CDR3: TGTGCCAGCAGCTCAGGACAGGGAGAGACCCAGTACTTC.

The rearrangement uses TRBV4-1 and TRBJ1-1; no definite D call. With 1 base removed from V and 11 bases from J, the gap between germline ends came to 14 bases. Germline CDR1 MGHRA, CDR2 YSYEKL. This CDR3 spans 13 amino acids. The DNA of the CDR3 is TGCGCCAGCAGCCAAGGCCGGTCCTACGAGGCTTTCTTT. Protein: CASSQGRSYEAFF.

In its sample, this clone was seen a few times. CDR3 coding DNA: TGTGCCAGCTCAAACCCTCAACTAGCTTTTGCGGAGACCCAGTACTTC. Translating it yields CASSNPQLAFAETQYF. J is TRBJ2-5 and V is TRBV18; D possibly corresponds to TRBD2 (6 bases). The CDR3 covers 16 residues. V shed 5 bases and J shed 5 bases, with 21 bases lying between them. Germline V CDR1 and CDR2: KGHSH, LQKENI.

This clone is categorized as large (0.1 to 1%). The chain carries TRBV18 and TRBJ1-4, with D tentatively TRBD1 (5 bases). Trimming took off 3 bases at V and 6 bases at J, with 8 bases between the two ends. This CDR3 is 13 amino acids long. Germline-derived CDR1 and CDR2 are KGHSH and LQKENI. The CDR3 nucleotides are TGTGCCAGCTCACCGGGGCGCGATGAAAAACTGTTTTTT. Translating gives CASSPGRDEKLFF.

This clone was observed a single time. This chain links TRBV5-1 with TRBJ2-1; possible D gene TRBD2, 6 bases. V gave up 0 bases and J gave up 1 base, with 8 bases separating them. Germline CDR1 reads SGHRS; CDR2 reads YFSETQ. The CDR3 covers 15 residues. The CDR3, as DNA: TGCGCCAGCAGCTTGGGACTAGGATCCTACAATGAGCAGTTCTTC. Protein: CASSLGLGSYNEQFF.

The gene calls are TRBV7-9 and TRBJ2-2; the match to TRBD1 covers 8 bases. CDR1 and CDR2 (germline): SEHNR, FQNEAQ (reference sequence). The CDR3 has 18 residues. Losses at the gene ends were 4 bases for V and 4 bases for J; bases not matched to a gene: 14. This CDR3 reads CASSSPLSGTGGTGELFF. CDR3 nucleotide sequence: TGTGCCAGCAGCTCTCCCTTATCCGGGACAGGCGGCACCGGGGAGCTGTTTTTT. Full variable domain (remainder filled in from reference TRBV7-9 and TRBJ2-2): DTGVSQNPRHKITKRGQNVTFRCDPISEHNRLYWYRQTLGQGPEFLTYFQNEAQLEKSRLLSDRFSAERPKGSFSTLEIQRTEQGDSAMYLCASSSPLSGTGGTGELFFGEGSRLTVL.